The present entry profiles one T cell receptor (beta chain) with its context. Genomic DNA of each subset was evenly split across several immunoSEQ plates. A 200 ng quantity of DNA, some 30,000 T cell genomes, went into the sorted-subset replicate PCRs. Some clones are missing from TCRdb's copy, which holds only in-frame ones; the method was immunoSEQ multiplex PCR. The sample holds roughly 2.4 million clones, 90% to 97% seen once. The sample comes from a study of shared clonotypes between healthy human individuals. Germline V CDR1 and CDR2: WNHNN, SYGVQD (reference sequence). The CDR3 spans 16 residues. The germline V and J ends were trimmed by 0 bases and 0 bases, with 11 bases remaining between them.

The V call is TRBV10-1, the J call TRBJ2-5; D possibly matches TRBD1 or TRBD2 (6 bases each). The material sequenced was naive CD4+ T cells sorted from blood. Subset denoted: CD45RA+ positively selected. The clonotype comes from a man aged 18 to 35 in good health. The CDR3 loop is CASSESGGLNQETQYF. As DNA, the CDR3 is TGCGCCAGCAGTGAGTCGGGGGGCCTCAACCAAGAGACCCAGTACTTC.